The 23 T cell receptor beta chains in this list originate from one sample, sequenced in a study of blood T cell repertoires in COVID-19. TCRdb's table, derived via immunoSEQ multiplex PCR, lists solely in-frame clones and lacks some. Of approximately 250,000 clones in the sample, 92% were seen once. The sequenced sample was peripheral blood. The receptors stem from a man in his thirties or forties with COVID-19, enrolled during active disease.

This clone appeared once. The V gene is TRBV5-5, the J gene TRBJ2-5; D not certain. The ends were cut back, 0 bases at V and 4 bases at J, with 10 bases in the middle. The CDR3 sequence is 14 residues long. The germline V gene has CDR1 SGHKS and CDR2 YYEKEE (reference sequence). The CDR3 sequence is CASSLVAVTETQYF. CDR3 nucleotides: TGTGCCAGCAGCTTGGTTGCGGTAACAGAGACCCAGTACTTC.

This clone occurred once. This rearrangement joins TRBV6-5 to TRBJ1-1, with TRBD1 as a possible D gene (6 bases). Trimming removed 7 bases from V and 1 base from J, with 13 bases in between. Germline values: CDR1 MNHEY, CDR2 SVGAGI. The CDR3 loop spans 14 amino acids. CDR3 region: CASKKDRWNTEAFF. CDR3 bases: TGTGCCAGCAAGAAAGACAGGTGGAACACTGAAGCTTTCTTT.

The V gene is TRBV5-6, the J gene TRBJ1-6; the D gene is possibly TRBD1 (6 bases). The V gene's germline CDR1 is SGHDT and CDR2 YYEEEE. This CDR3 is 13 amino acids long. V was trimmed by 5 bases and J by 7 bases, leaving 10 bases between them. As DNA, the CDR3 is TGTGCCAGCAGGGGGGCCTGGAATTCACCCCTCCACTTT. Encoded protein: CASRGAWNSPLHF. Combining the CDR3 with reference TRBV5-6 and TRBJ1-6 gives the whole variable domain DAGVTQSPTHLIKTRGQQVTLRCSPKSGHDTVSWYQQALGQGPQFIFQYYEEEERQRGNFPDRFSGHQFPNYSSELNVNALLLGDSALYLCASRGAWNSPLHFGNGTRLTVT.

As regards this clone: Germline is not matched at one junction end, which may reflect a read error. The chain links TRBV9 to TRBJ2-2, with D possibly matching TRBD2 (7 bases). Looked up from germline, CDR1 is SGDLS and CDR2 is YYNGEE. This CDR3 has 15 residues. The CDR3 DNA reads as TGTGCCCGCAGTGAGGGGGGGCCGGGCACCGGGGAGCTGTTTTTT. Translated: CARSEGGPGTGELFF.

This chain connects TRBV5-1 to TRBJ1-2; D is unresolved. This CDR3 comprises 17 residues. The V gene's germline CDR1 is SGHRS and CDR2 YFSETQ. V was cut by 1 base and J by 2 bases, with 18 bases left in between. CDR3 DNA sequence: TGCGCCAGCAGCTTGCCCCCCCCGGGAGGCGGGAACTATGGCTACACCTTC. It codes for CASSLPPPGGGNYGYTF.

The rearrangement joins TRBV15 to TRBJ1-5; D not resolved. Between the trimmed V and J ends, which lost 3 bases and 1 base, there was a span of 10 bases. Germline CDR1 LNHNV, CDR2 YYDKDF (reference sequence). This CDR3 comprises 15 residues. CDR3 loop: CATSSGEESNQPQHF. The DNA for the CDR3 is TGTGCCACCAGCAGCGGGGAGGAGAGCAATCAGCCCCAGCATTTT.

The rearrangement links TRBV7-9 to TRBJ1-5, with 8 bases fitting TRBD1. The V gene end was trimmed by 2 bases and the J gene end by 5 bases; junction bases not matched to a gene: 11. Germline CDR1 reads SEHNR; CDR2 reads FQNEAQ (reference sequence). This CDR3 is 17 amino acids long. CDR3 sequence reads: CASSLQDRALEDQPQHF. DNA for the CDR3: TGTGCCAGCAGCTTACAGGACAGGGCTCTAGAGGATCAGCCCCAGCATTTT.

This clone was picked up one time. The chain combines TRBV6-5 with TRBJ1-2; D not resolved. V lost 6 bases, J lost 0 bases, and 14 bases lay in between. CDR1 MNHEY and CDR2 SVGAGI come from the germline V gene. The CDR3 runs to 15 residues. This CDR3 is CASRVRGSTNYGYTF. As DNA, the CDR3 is TGTGCCAGCAGGGTCCGAGGAAGCACTAACTATGGCTACACCTTC.

This sequence joins TRBV6-5 and TRBJ1-5; 10 nucleotides align to TRBD1. Trimming took 6 bases from V and 3 from J; bases not matched to a gene: 5. The CDR3 is made up of 15 amino acids. Germline loops: CDR1 MNHEY, CDR2 SVGAGI. DNA for the CDR3: TGTGCCAGCAGACGGACAGGGGGAGACAATCAGCCCCAGCATTTT. Its translation: CASRRTGGDNQPQHF.

This clone has a single count. The chain joins TRBV9 to TRBJ1-2; TRBD1 matches at 9 bases. V was clipped by 3 bases and J by 2 bases; unmatched bases: 8. Germline V gives CDR1 SGDLS, CDR2 YYNGEE. The CDR3 runs 16 residues. The CDR3 protein is CASSDPRQGENYGYTF. The CDR3 nucleotides read TGTGCCAGCAGCGACCCCCGACAGGGGGAGAACTATGGCTACACCTTC.

This clone was recorded once. The V call is TRBV10-3, the J call TRBJ1-5, with 8 bases matching TRBD1. V lost 2 bases to trimming and J lost 2 bases; unmatched junction nucleotides: 8. CDR1 is ENHRY and CDR2 is SYGVKD in the germline V gene. The CDR3 length is 17 residues. CDR3 loop: CAISEGARGLGNQPQHF. DNA of the CDR3: TGTGCCATCAGTGAGGGGGCCAGGGGGCTAGGCAATCAGCCCCAGCATTTT.

V gene TRBV2 combines with J gene TRBJ2-3; a possible D gene is TRBD2 (7 bases). Trimming took off 7 bases at V and 2 bases at J, with 19 bases between the two ends. CDR1 is SNHLY and CDR2 is FYNNEI in the germline V gene. The CDR3 loop spans 16 amino acids. This chain's CDR3 is CASKAGTSPFTDTQYF. The CDR3 region has the DNA TGTGCCAGCAAAGCGGGGACAAGCCCGTTCACAGATACGCAGTATTTT.

This chain uses TRBV5-1 with TRBJ1-1; D is possibly TRBD1 (6 bases). The CDR3 covers 14 residues. Germline V gene lookup returns CDR1 SGHRS and CDR2 YFSETQ. Trimming removed 1 base at V and 9 bases at J, with 16 bases between. In DNA, the CDR3 is TGCGCCAGCAGCTTGTTACAACAGGGTGATAAAGCTTTCTTT. The encoded protein is CASSLLQQGDKAFF.

The sample holds one count of this clone. The CDR3 DNA reads as TGTGCCAGCACCTCTCTACTCGCCGGCAATCAGCCCCAGCATTTT. Protein sequence: CASTSLLAGNQPQHF. J is TRBJ1-5 and V is TRBV27; D unresolved. V was trimmed by 7 bases and J by 2 bases, leaving 15 bases between them. CDR1 and CDR2 from the germline V gene are MNHEY and SMNVEV (reference sequence). This CDR3 contains 15 residues.

The count of this clone is one. The chain has TRBV11-2 and TRBJ1-1, with TRBD1 as a possible D gene (6 bases). Trimming left V 3 bases short and J 3 bases short, with 8 bases between. CDR1 is SGHAT and CDR2 is FQNNGV in the germline V gene. The CDR3 extends over 13 amino acids. CDR3 bases: TGTGCCAGCAGCTTCAACAGGGACACTGAAGCTTTCTTT. This codes for CASSFNRDTEAFF.

The gene calls are TRBV7-6 and TRBJ2-5; TRBD2 aligns across 7 bases. This CDR3 is 14 amino acids long. Germline V CDR1 and CDR2: SGHVS, FNYEAQ. The ends lost 1 base at V and 7 bases at J; junction bases unmatched: 6. CDR3 sequence reads: CASSLESRGGTQYF. The CDR3 region has the DNA TGTGCCAGCAGCTTAGAATCGCGCGGGGGGACCCAGTACTTC.

The rearrangement joins TRBV5-1 to TRBJ1-4, with 8 bases fitting TRBD1. Germline trimming cut 5 bases from V and 4 bases from J; bases unmatched to any gene: 7. This CDR3 contains 15 residues. The germline V gene encodes CDR1 SGHRS and CDR2 YFSETQ. The CDR3 bases are TGCGCCAGCAGAATTCAGGGGGCGTTTAATGAAAAACTGTTTTTT. Protein sequence: CASRIQGAFNEKLFF.

The chain combines TRBV19 with TRBJ2-3; D might be TRBD1 (6 bases). Germline assignment: CDR1 LNHDA and CDR2 SQIVND (reference sequence). The CDR3 is 16 residues long. The ends were cut back, 6 bases at V and 1 base at J, with 17 bases in the middle. CDR3 in amino acids: CASSPRQVRGTDTQYF. As DNA, the CDR3 is TGTGCCAGTAGCCCAAGACAGGTTCGTGGCACAGATACGCAGTATTTT.

The table lists this clone with a few counts. The V and J genes are TRBV28 and TRBJ1-6, with D possibly matching TRBD1 (6 bases). Trimming took off 7 bases at V and 8 bases at J, with 15 bases between the two ends. Germline V gene sequence: CDR1 MDHEN, CDR2 SYDVKM. The CDR3 runs 14 residues. The DNA of the CDR3 is TGTGCCAGCACCCCGGGACAAGGGGATTCACCCCTCCACTTT. Its protein product is CASTPGQGDSPLHF.

V is TRBV5-1 and J is TRBJ1-2; the D is unclear. CDR1 is SGHRS and CDR2 is YFSETQ in the germline V gene. The V end was cut by 6 bases, the J end by 7 bases, with 19 bases between. The CDR3 totals 14 residues. This CDR3 reads CASKALPSWSGYTF. The DNA for the CDR3 is TGCGCCAGCAAGGCGCTCCCCTCCTGGAGTGGCTACACCTTC.

This sequence joins TRBV25-1 and TRBJ1-6, with D possibly matching TRBD1 (6 bases). Germline CDR1 is MGHDK and CDR2 is SYGVNS. Trimming left V 2 bases short and J 0 bases short, with 8 bases between. This CDR3 is 16 amino acids long. The CDR3 sequence: CASSEPGHSYNSPLHF. CDR3 coding DNA: TGTGCCAGCAGTGAACCGGGACACTCCTATAATTCACCCCTCCACTTT.

This clone came up once. The rearrangement links TRBV7-3 to TRBJ2-1; D remains unclear. Per germline, CDR1 SGHTA and CDR2 FQGTGA. V dropped 5 bases and J dropped 3 bases, with 8 bases sitting between them. The CDR3 is 13 amino acids. DNA for the CDR3: TGTGCCAGCAGCCCCGGTGTCTACAATGAGCAGTTCTTC. It specifies CASSPGVYNEQFF. The whole variable domain, filled in from reference TRBV7-3 and TRBJ2-1, reads GAGVSQTPSNKVTEKGKYVELRCDPISGHTALYWYRQSLGQGPEFLIYFQGTGAADDSGLPNDRFFAVRPEGSVSTLKIQRTERGDSAVYLCASSPGVYNEQFFGPGTRLTVL.

The gene calls are TRBV19 and TRBJ2-1; TRBD1 agrees at 7 bases. Looked up from germline, CDR1 is LNHDA and CDR2 is SQIVND (reference sequence). This CDR3 is built from 15 residues. The trim removed 7 bases at V and 6 bases at J, leaving 12 bases unmatched. The CDR3 loop is CASMISGTVTNEQFF. CDR3 DNA sequence: TGTGCCAGTATGATATCCGGGACAGTCACCAATGAGCAGTTCTTC.